A selection of T cell receptor beta chains follows, all from one sample in a study of control samples from healthy donors and cancer patients. The table came from immunoSEQ multiplex PCR; TCRdb's copy has only in-frame clones and leaves some out. The sample includes 130,000 to 150,000 clones, 80% to 90% of them seen just once. Sequencing was done on a sample of blood. The source is a woman aged 30 to 39 in good health. CDR3s include the opening cysteine and the closing phenylalanine or tryptophan. A D gene is named only where the DNA matches it firmly. Where a row states a size, it is once, few, many or the class of an expanded clone; other rows omit it.

clone_size d_call j_call v_call cdr3_nt cdr3_aa
. . TRBJ2-1 TRBV29-1 TGCAGCGTTGAGGGTGTCGGGAACCGTTCCTACAATGAGCAGTTCTTC CSVEGVGNRSYNEQFF
. . TRBJ1-4 TRBV7-2 TGTGCCAGCAGCCCAGTATTGGGCTGGGGGGGAGAAAAACTGTTTTTT CASSPVLGWGGEKLFF
. . TRBJ2-2 TRBV2 TGTGCCAGCGGCGGGACGATACTAGCCGAGGAGCTGTTTTTT CASGGTILAEELFF
. . TRBJ2-7 TRBV5-1 TGCGCCAGCAGCTTGGCAGGCCCATGGGACGAGCAGTACTTC CASSLAGPWDEQYF
. . TRBJ2-3 TRBV12-3/TRBV12-4 TGTGCCAGCACCTCGAACAGTGATACGCAGTATTTT CASTSNSDTQYF
. . TRBJ2-3 TRBV5-6 TGTGCCAGCAGCTTACCTATCACAGATACGCAGTATTTT CASSLPITDTQYF
once TRBD1 TRBJ1-5 TRBV28 TGTGCCAGCAGCCAGACAGGGCTCAATCAGCCCCAGCATTTT CASSQTGLNQPQHF
. . TRBJ2-7 TRBV11-2 TGTGCCAGCAGCTTCGGCTTATCCTACGAGCAGTACTTC CASSFGLSYEQYF
. TRBD1 TRBJ2-7 TRBV19 TGTGCCAGTAGTATTGGCCCAGGGGGTTACGAGCAGTACTTC CASSIGPGGYEQYF
. . TRBJ1-4 TRBV7-8 TGTGCCAGCAGCTTATTTTCCGTTGGAGGTGAAAAACTGTTTTTT CASSLFSVGGEKLFF
. . TRBJ1-1 TRBV5-1 TGCGCCAGCAGCTCCCCCGGCTCCACTGAAGCTTTCTTT CASSSPGSTEAFF
. . TRBJ1-6 TRBV5-6 TGTGCCAGCAGCTTGGACCAGGTGATGGATTCACCCCTCCACTTT CASSLDQVMDSPLHF
. . TRBJ1-1 TRBV2 TGTGCCAGCAGTGAATCTGTCACTGAAGCTTTCTTT CASSESVTEAFF
. TRBD2 TRBJ2-5 TRBV2 TGTGCCAGCAGTGAAGATGAACTAGCGGCCCAAGGTTGGGTAGAGACCCAGTACTTC CASSEDELAAQGWVETQYF
. TRBD2 TRBJ2-2 TRBV3-1/TRBV3-2 TGTGCCAGCAGCCGTAGCGGGGCGAACACCGGGGAGCTGTTTTTT CASSRSGANTGELFF
. TRBD2 TRBJ2-7 TRBV9 TGTGCCAGCAGCCCCCGGACTAGCGGCTACGAGCAGTACTTC CASSPRTSGYEQYF
. . TRBJ2-3 TRBV25-1 TGTGCCAGCAGTGAAGGCGTAGGAGAAAGCACAGATACGCAGTATTTT CASSEGVGESTDTQYF
. TRBD1 TRBJ1-2 TRBV29-1 TGCAGCGTGGGGGACAGGGGCGCGGGAAGCTACACCTTC CSVGDRGAGSYTF
. . TRBJ2-2 TRBV5-6 TGTGCCAGCAGCTTGGTGGGTCTTCCCGGGGAGCTGTTTTTT CASSLVGLPGELFF
. . TRBJ2-3 TRBV5-6 TGTGCCAGCAGCGTTTTTTCCGGAGAGGGCGATACGCAGTATTTT CASSVFSGEGDTQYF
. . TRBJ1-1 TRBV11-2 TGTGCCAGCAGTTCGAGGAACACTGAAGCTTTCTTT CASSSRNTEAFF
. TRBD2 TRBJ2-7 TRBV7-9 TGTGCCAGCAGCTTATCCCTAGCGGGAGCTTACGAGCAGTACTTC CASSLSLAGAYEQYF
. TRBD2 TRBJ2-7 TRBV3-1/TRBV3-2 TGTGCCAGCAGCCCAAGCGGGACCATCTACGAGCAGTACTTC CASSPSGTIYEQYF
. TRBD1 TRBJ1-6 TRBV2 TGTGCCAGCAGTGGGGACAGGAGCTCCTATAATTCACCCCTCCACTTT CASSGDRSSYNSPLHF
. . TRBJ2-3 TRBV5-1 TGCGCCAGCAAGTCGGGAGTAGGCACAGATACGCAGTATTTT CASKSGVGTDTQYF
. . TRBJ1-5 TRBV27 TGTGCCAGCAGTCCTAGGAGCAATCAGCCCCAGCATTTT CASSPRSNQPQHF
. . TRBJ1-5 TRBV5-4 TGTGCCAGCAGCTTCGTAGGGGAACAGCCCCAGCATTTT CASSFVGEQPQHF
few . TRBJ2-3 TRBV7-9 TGTGCCAGCAGCTTACAAAGAGGTATACAAGATACGCAGTATTTT CASSLQRGIQDTQYF
. TRBD2 TRBJ2-1 TRBV28 TGTGCCAGCAGGGAGGCGGGGGATCCTTATTACAATGAGCAGTTCTTC CASREAGDPYYNEQFF
. . TRBJ2-3 TRBV5-1 TGCGCCAGCAGCTTAAACACAGATACGCAGTATTTT CASSLNTDTQYF
. TRBD1 TRBJ1-4 TRBV19 TGTGCCAGTAGCAGACCGGGACAGGTGAACGAAAAACTGTTTTTT CASSRPGQVNEKLFF
. . TRBJ1-4 TRBV10-2 TGCGCCAGCAGTGGGGGGGGGACAATGTTTTTT CASSGGGTMFF
once . TRBJ1-1 TRBV5-5 TGTGCCAGCAGCTTGGTCGGAGGCAGGGCCCGTGAAACTGAAGCTTTCTTT CASSLVGGRARETEAFF
. . TRBJ1-5 TRBV28 TGTGCCAGCAGTCCCCGGGCGGACTACGGGAGGCCCCAGCATTTT CASSPRADYGRPQHF
. . TRBJ1-1 TRBV4-2 TGTGCCAGCAGCCAAGTTGTGGTGGGGGCACGAGCTTTCTTT CASSQVVVGARAFF
. . TRBJ1-1 TRBV10-3 TGTGCCATCAGTAGGTATACGGGGTCCAACACTGAAGCTTTCTTT CAISRYTGSNTEAFF
. . TRBJ1-1 TRBV10-2 TGCGCCAGCAGTGAGTCCGGACCTGGTGGGACTGAAGCTTTCTTT CASSESGPGGTEAFF
. . TRBJ1-5 TRBV19 TGTGCCAGTAGTCTATTGACAGGACCTACCGCGGATCAGCCCCAGCATTTT CASSLLTGPTADQPQHF